The 26 T cell receptor beta chains given below trace back to one sample, sequenced in a study of cytomegalovirus exposure and HLA in healthy donors. The PCR was carried out with 60 Vbeta primers and 13 Jbeta primers. Produced via immunoSEQ multiplex PCR; TCRdb's table is partial and in-frame only. There are about 120,000 clones in the sample; roughly 68% occur only once, and around 0.79% lies in the top ten. Sequencing was carried out using PBMCs. These receptors all come from a woman in her twenties or thirties in good health and CMV-seronegative.

This clone is a singleton in its sample. V is TRBV29-1 and J is TRBJ1-4; D possibly corresponds to TRBD1 (5 bases). V was trimmed by 6 bases and J by 7 bases, leaving 12 bases between them. Germline CDR1 reads SQVTM; CDR2 reads ANQGSEA. The CDR3 sequence is 12 residues long. CDR3 DNA sequence: TGCAGCGTAGGGGATGAAGTTGAAAAACTGTTTTTT. Translating it yields CSVGDEVEKLFF.

Details on this clone: This CDR3 is also generated by other DNA sequences in the sample. This sequence joins TRBV6-5 and TRBJ1-1, with D possibly TRBD1 on 6 matching bases. V gave up 7 bases and J gave up 1 base, with 10 bases separating them. This CDR3 contains 13 residues. The V gene's germline CDR1 is MNHEY and CDR2 SVGAGI. CDR3 nucleotides: TGTGCCAGCAAGAGGGGACAGAACACTGAAGCTTTCTTT. Protein product: CASKRGQNTEAFF.

The chain has TRBV18 and TRBJ1-3; perhaps TRBD1 as D (5 bases). The CDR3 contains 16 residues. Germline V gene data show CDR1 as KGHSH and CDR2 as LQKENI. Trimming shortened V by 0 bases and J by 7 bases, and 16 bases separated the two germline ends. CDR3 nucleotide sequence: TGTGCCAGCTCACCACCGGCTGGCCTCTGGGGCAACACCATATATTTT. This encodes CASSPPAGLWGNTIYF.

V is TRBV30 and J is TRBJ1-3; D unresolved. CDR1 is GTSNPN and CDR2 is SVGIG in the germline V gene (reference sequence). The CDR3 has 13 residues. V gave up 4 bases and J gave up 0 bases, with 7 bases separating them. The CDR3 sequence: CAWTVFSGNTIYF. The CDR3 DNA follows: TGTGCCTGGACTGTCTTCTCTGGAAACACCATATATTTT.

The V gene is TRBV7-9, the J gene TRBJ1-1; D ambiguous. The germline gives CDR1 SEHNR, CDR2 FQNEAQ (reference sequence). This CDR3 region has 11 residues. Trimming stripped 4 bases from V and 11 bases from J, with 11 bases between. CDR3 region: CASSSEVVAFF. As DNA, the CDR3 is TGTGCCAGCAGCTCCGAGGTCGTCGCTTTCTTT.

Remarks on this clone: The junction shows a germline mismatch at one end, possibly a read error. Additional DNA sequences in this sample encode the identical CDR3. The chain joins TRBV6-5 to TRBJ1-1; no clear D gene. The CDR3 covers 15 residues. The germline CDR1 and CDR2 sequences are MNHEY and SVGAGI. This CDR3 is CASSYSGGINTEAFF. CDR3 coding DNA: TGTGCCAGCAGTTACTCGGGCGGGATCAACACTGAAGCTTTCTTC.

The chain is built from TRBV7-6 and TRBJ1-1, with no clear D. The CDR3 contains 15 residues. Between the trimmed V and J ends, which lost 3 bases and 6 bases, there was a span of 17 bases. Germline CDR1 reads SGHVS; CDR2 reads FNYEAQ. In DNA, the CDR3 is TGTGCCAGCAGCTTTGGTGGCTCTTTTGACTCTGAAGCTTTCTTT. Translation: CASSFGGSFDSEAFF.

This clone was seen a few times. This chain links TRBV5-4 with TRBJ1-5; the D is unclear. This CDR3 comprises 12 residues. Per the germline V gene, CDR1 is SGHNT and CDR2 is YYREEE (reference sequence). V lost 1 base, J lost 9 bases, and 8 bases lay in between. Written as DNA, the CDR3 is TGTGCCAGCAGCTTGTACGGTGGGCCCCAGCATTTT. This sequence encodes CASSLYGGPQHF.

This chain joins TRBV7-9 and TRBJ1-1; TRBD1 matches at 8 bases. The CDR3 is made up of 14 amino acids. Germline V lookup: CDR1 SEHNR, CDR2 FQNEAQ (reference sequence). J was trimmed by 0 bases and V by 7 bases; bases with no gene match: 4. The CDR3 coding sequence is TGTGCCAGCACCCAGGACAGGGTGAACACTGAAGCTTTCTTT. The encoded protein is CASTQDRVNTEAFF.

The V gene is TRBV10-2, the J gene TRBJ1-2; perhaps TRBD1 as D (6 bases). The CDR3 extends over 15 amino acids. V gave up 6 bases and J gave up 1 base, with 15 bases separating them. Germline V CDR1 and CDR2: WSHSY, SAAADI. The CDR3 nucleotides read TGCGCCAGCAGCGGGACAACAGACAATAACTATGGCTACACCTTC. Its protein product is CASSGTTDNNYGYTF.

Comment on this clone: Other DNA sequences of this sample code for an identical CDR3. The chain has TRBV7-3 and TRBJ2-3, with TRBD2 matching over 11 bases. Germline-derived CDR1 and CDR2 are SGHTA and FQGTGA. V was pared by 3 bases and J by 4 bases, with 3 bases of the junction left unmatched. This CDR3 is 15 amino acids long. The CDR3 coding sequence is TGTGCCAGCAGCTTTAGCGGGGGGGCATCAGATACGCAGTATTTT. It translates to CASSFSGGASDTQYF.

In its sample, this clone was seen once. This chain uses TRBV6-5 with TRBJ1-4; D ambiguous. V lost 4 bases to trimming and J lost 4 bases, with 13 bases between them. This CDR3 is built from 15 residues. The germline gives CDR1 MNHEY, CDR2 SVGAGI. CDR3: CASSSGGSRNEKLFF. The CDR3 nucleotides are TGTGCCAGCAGTTCCGGAGGCTCTCGTAATGAAAAACTGTTTTTT.

The sample holds one count of this clone. The gene calls are TRBV5-1 and TRBJ1-1; TRBD1 aligns across 7 bases. The CDR3 extends over 17 amino acids. The J segment lost 0 bases and the V segment lost 0 bases, leaving 8 bases of the junction unmatched. From germline, CDR1 is SGHRS and CDR2 YFSETQ. The CDR3 spells CASSLGDFRGMNTEAFF. The CDR3 nucleotides read TGCGCCAGCAGCTTGGGGGATTTCAGGGGGATGAACACTGAAGCTTTCTTT.

J is TRBJ2-7 and V is TRBV29-1; 8 bases agree with TRBD1. The germline V gene encodes CDR1 SQVTM and CDR2 ANQGSEA. The CDR3 length is 14 residues. V lost 7 bases to trimming and J lost 4 bases; unmatched junction nucleotides: 12. CDR3 nucleotide sequence: TGCAGCGGGGGGTCTGGACAGGGTACGTACGAGCAGTACTTC. This encodes CSGGSGQGTYEQYF.

The chain joins TRBV27 to TRBJ2-7; unclear D gene. The ends were cut back, 6 bases at V and 4 bases at J, with 16 bases in the middle. CDR1 is MNHEY and CDR2 is SMNVEV in the germline V gene (reference sequence). CDR3 length equals 14 residues. DNA for the CDR3: TGTGCCAGCAGCCGGATCCTCGCTAGGTACGAGCAGTACTTC. It is translated as CASSRILARYEQYF.

The J gene is TRBJ1-2, the V gene TRBV30; D perhaps matches TRBD1 (5 bases). Trimming left V 3 bases short and J 3 bases short, with 17 bases between. Germline CDR1 and CDR2: GTSNPN and SVGIG (reference sequence). The CDR3 extends over 15 amino acids. The CDR3 coding sequence is TGTGCCTGGAGGGGGGGAGGGGCGATATACTATGGCTACACCTTC. As protein: CAWRGGGAIYYGYTF. Together with reference TRBV30 and TRBJ1-2, the CDR3 gives the full variable domain: SQTIHQWPATLVQPVGSPLSLECTVEGTSNPNLYWYRQAAGRGLQLLFYSVGIGQISSEVPQNLSASRPQDRQFILSSKKLLLSDSGFYLCAWRGGGAIYYGYTFGSGTRLTVV.

The J gene is TRBJ2-5, the V gene TRBV7-9; 9 nucleotides line up with TRBD2. Germline trimming cut 6 bases from V and 6 bases from J; bases unmatched to any gene: 8. This CDR3 is built from 14 residues. Germline values: CDR1 SEHNR, CDR2 FQNEAQ (reference sequence). CDR3 bases: TGTGCCAGCAGAGTAGCGGGAGATCATAAGACCCAGTACTTC. The encoded protein is CASRVAGDHKTQYF.

This chain links TRBV6-6 with TRBJ1-2; D not resolved. V was shortened by 7 bases and J by 7 bases, with 16 bases between the two germline ends. This CDR3 contains 13 residues. Germline assignment: CDR1 MNHNY and CDR2 SVGAGI (reference sequence). The CDR3 sequence: CASTVPGSLGYTF. For the CDR3, the DNA is TGTGCCAGCACTGTCCCGGGGTCGCTTGGCTACACCTTC.

J is TRBJ2-1 and V is TRBV6-6; 13 bases match TRBD2. The J segment lost 2 bases and the V segment lost 5 bases, leaving 3 bases of the junction unmatched. The CDR3 has 16 amino acids. The germline V gene encodes CDR1 MNHNY and CDR2 SVGAGI (reference sequence). The CDR3 sequence: CASSGLAGDPYNEQFF. Written as DNA, the CDR3 is TGTGCCAGCAGTGGACTAGCGGGGGACCCCTACAATGAGCAGTTCTTC.

The rearrangement links TRBV30 to TRBJ1-2; D is undetermined. Germline CDR1 is GTSNPN and CDR2 is SVGIG (reference sequence). This CDR3 comprises 13 residues. Trimming took off 2 bases at V and 4 bases at J, with 11 bases between the two ends. CDR3: CAWSRDSSYGYTF. CDR3 DNA: TGTGCCTGGAGTAGAGATTCGTCCTATGGCTACACCTTC.

This clone appeared a few times. V usage is TRBV6-1 and J usage is TRBJ2-7; 7 nucleotides line up with TRBD2. Germline V lookup: CDR1 MNHNS, CDR2 SASEGT. This CDR3 comprises 14 residues. J gave up 3 bases and V 8 bases, and 10 bases lay outside the gene matches. This CDR3 is CASSPRGEVYEQYF. For the CDR3, the DNA is TGTGCCAGCTCGCCCCGGGGGGAGGTCTACGAGCAGTACTTC.

The V and J genes are TRBV6-5 and TRBJ1-2, with 9 bases identical to TRBD1. Trimming cost V 5 bases and J 5 bases; bases outside gene matches: 9. Germline CDR1 and CDR2: MNHEY and SVGAGI. The CDR3 is 15 amino acids. The CDR3: CASSTSGTGNYGYTF. The CDR3 region has the DNA TGTGCCAGCAGTACGTCCGGGACAGGGAATTATGGCTACACCTTC.

In its sample, this clone was seen once. This sequence joins TRBV27 and TRBJ2-2, with D maybe TRBD2 (6 bases). Germline V CDR1 and CDR2: MNHEY, SMNVEV (reference sequence). The CDR3 loop spans 16 amino acids. Trimming cost V 2 bases and J 1 base, with 11 bases left between them. CDR3 DNA: TGTGCCAGCAGTTTAAAACGCGGGAAGAACACCGGGGAGCTGTTTTTT. Amino acids: CASSLKRGKNTGELFF.

This clone occurred a few times. The V and J genes are TRBV30 and TRBJ2-7, with D perhaps matching TRBD2 (7 bases). The CDR3 consists of 13 residues. Trimming pared 5 bases from V and 3 bases from J, leaving 14 bases between. The V gene's germline CDR1 is GTSNPN and CDR2 SVGIG (reference sequence). This chain's CDR3 is CAWSEGGGYEQYF. The CDR3 DNA reads as TGTGCCTGGTCAGAGGGGGGGGGCTACGAGCAGTACTTC.

The chain couples TRBV19 to TRBJ1-4; no definite D call. Looked up from germline, CDR1 is LNHDA and CDR2 is SQIVND (reference sequence). The CDR3 extends over 16 amino acids. V was trimmed by 1 base and J by 3 bases, leaving 12 bases between them. The CDR3 coding sequence is TGTGCCAGTAGTATAGGAGACACCGGCGCTAATGAAAAACTGTTTTTT. Its translation: CASSIGDTGANEKLFF.

J is TRBJ1-4 and V is TRBV30; 7 bases line up with TRBD1. Germline V gene data show CDR1 as GTSNPN and CDR2 as SVGIG (reference sequence). The CDR3 totals 15 residues. J lost 5 bases, V lost 4 bases, and 10 bases had no gene match. This CDR3 is CAWTPGTALNEKLFF. DNA for the CDR3: TGTGCCTGGACGCCCGGGACAGCGTTAAATGAAAAACTGTTTTTT.